This passage covers 27 T cell receptor beta chains from one sample sequenced in a study of cytomegalovirus exposure and HLA in healthy donors. The PCR employed 60 Vbeta primers together with 13 Jbeta primers. Produced via immunoSEQ multiplex PCR; TCRdb's table is partial and in-frame only. The sample includes approximately 70,000 clones, just under 75% of them seen just once. Sequencing used PBMCs. These receptors were collected from a human donor in good health.

CDR3 sequence: CSVPGTGSCEQYF. The DNA for the CDR3 is TGCAGCGTCCCCGGGACAGGGTCATGCGAGCAGTACTTC. The chain recombines TRBV29-1 with TRBJ2-7; 9 bases match TRBD1. The CDR3 contains 13 residues. With 6 bases clipped from V and 6 bases from J, the junction kept 9 bases outside the gene matches. The V gene's germline CDR1 is SQVTM and CDR2 ANQGSEA.

CDR3 sequence: CSVDSLLANTANEQFF. As DNA, the CDR3 is TGCAGCGTCGATTCCTTACTAGCGAATACGGCGAATGAGCAGTTCTTC. The chain uses TRBV29-1 and TRBJ2-1, with 7 bases matching TRBD2. After removal of 6 bases from V and 7 bases from J, the junction contained 18 bases not matched to a gene. CDR3 length: 16 residues. Germline CDR1 reads SQVTM; CDR2 reads ANQGSEA.

Only a few counts were recorded for this clone. The junction shows a germline mismatch at one end, possibly a read error. The chain joins TRBV4-1 to TRBJ2-1; D remains unclear. The length of the CDR3 is 13 residues. Per germline, CDR1 MGHRA and CDR2 YSYEKL. The CDR3 sequence: CASSQVARNEQLF. The CDR3 DNA follows: TGCGCCAGCAGCCAAGTAGCCCGCAATGAGCAGCTCTTC.

The chain has TRBV9 and TRBJ2-1; D remains ambiguous. The germline CDR1 and CDR2 sequences are SGDLS and YYNGEE. This CDR3 comprises 11 residues. Between the trimmed V and J ends, which lost 3 bases and 8 bases, there was a span of 6 bases. CDR3 region: CASSESDEQFF. The DNA for the CDR3 is TGTGCCAGCAGCGAATCGGATGAGCAGTTCTTC.

The DNA of the CDR3 is TGTGCCAGCTCGGTGCGTTCGTCCGGGGAGCTGTTTTTT. Its protein product is CASSVRSSGELFF. The chain couples TRBV6-6 to TRBJ2-2; no reliable D call. This CDR3 is built from 13 residues. Germline loops: CDR1 MNHNY, CDR2 SVGAGI (reference sequence). V lost 8 bases to trimming and J lost 6 bases, with 13 bases between them.

The V gene is TRBV27, the J gene TRBJ1-2; 8 nucleotides align to TRBD1. The junction had 7 bases not matched to a gene; V was cut back by 4 bases and J by 3 bases. Germline V CDR1 and CDR2: MNHEY, SMNVEV (reference sequence). The CDR3 spans 15 residues. CDR3 nucleotides: TGTGCCAGCAGTTCCTTGACAGGGGTCGACTATGGCTACACCTTC. Translation: CASSSLTGVDYGYTF.

The chain joins TRBV19 to TRBJ1-2; D is undetermined. The length of the CDR3 is 17 residues. V was shortened by 1 base and J by 0 bases, with 15 bases between the two germline ends. Germline V gene sequence: CDR1 LNHDA, CDR2 SQIVND (reference sequence). CDR3 sequence: CASSIGSIRGTNYGYTF. The DNA for the CDR3 is TGTGCCAGTAGTATAGGCTCTATTCGAGGGACTAACTATGGCTACACCTTC.

The J gene is TRBJ1-1, the V gene TRBV6-1; no clear D gene. Germline CDR1 MNHNS, CDR2 SASEGT. The CDR3 runs 14 residues. V lost 1 base, J lost 1 base, and 7 bases lay in between. CDR3 region: CASSEGSWNTEAFF. The CDR3 DNA follows: TGTGCCAGCAGTGAAGGGAGTTGGAACACTGAAGCTTTCTTT.

This chain joins TRBV29-1 and TRBJ2-5; 7 bases fit TRBD2. Trimming took 7 bases from V and 5 from J; bases not matched to a gene: 10. CDR1 SQVTM and CDR2 ANQGSEA come from the germline V gene. The CDR3 consists of 13 residues. DNA of the CDR3: TGCAGCGCCCTAGGGAGCGGGAAGGAGACCCAGTACTTC. Amino acid sequence: CSALGSGKETQYF. Drawing the rest from reference TRBV29-1 and TRBJ2-5, the complete variable domain is SAVISQKPSRDICQRGTSLTIQCQVDSQVTMMFWYRQQPGQSLTLIATANQGSEATYESGFVIDKFPISRPNLTFSTLTVSNMSPEDSSIYLCSALGSGKETQYFGPGTRLLVL.

The V and J genes are TRBV10-3 and TRBJ2-1; 12 bases match TRBD2. CDR1 and CDR2 from the germline V gene are ENHRY and SYGVKD. The CDR3 totals 15 residues. J gave up 10 bases and V 5 bases, and 9 bases lay outside the gene matches. Here the CDR3 reads CAISPSGRADVEQFF. CDR3 nucleotides: TGTGCCATCAGTCCTAGCGGGAGGGCCGATGTAGAGCAGTTCTTC.

V usage is TRBV14 and J usage is TRBJ2-5; a weak D match, TRBD1 (6 bases). This CDR3 is 16 amino acids long. With 0 bases removed from V and 5 bases from J, the gap between germline ends came to 16 bases. CDR1 and CDR2 (germline): SGHDN, FVKESK. CDR3 sequence reads: CASSQDWTVEGETQYF. The CDR3 nucleotides are TGTGCCAGCAGCCAAGATTGGACAGTGGAAGGGGAGACCCAGTACTTC. Using reference TRBV14 and TRBJ2-5 for the parts outside the CDR3, the full variable domain is EAGVTQFPSHSVIEKGQTVTLRCDPISGHDNLYWYRRVMGKEIKFLLHFVKESKQDESGMPNNRFLAERTGGTYSTLKVQPAELEDSGVYFCASSQDWTVEGETQYFGPGTRLLVL.

DNA of the CDR3: TGTGCCAGCAGCTTCAGACTAGCGGGGCAAGAGACCCAGTACTTC. Translation gives CASSFRLAGQETQYF. The V and J genes are TRBV11-2 and TRBJ2-5; 11 nucleotides agree with TRBD2. Germline loops: CDR1 SGHAT, CDR2 FQNNGV. Trimming took 3 bases from V and 2 from J; bases not matched to a gene: 2. This CDR3 has 15 residues.

This chain uses TRBV15 with TRBJ1-3; D is perhaps TRBD1 (6 bases). This CDR3 region has 17 residues. V lost 5 bases, J lost 0 bases, and 17 bases lay in between. The germline V gene encodes CDR1 LNHNV and CDR2 YYDKDF (reference sequence). The CDR3 sequence: CATSDRRMISSGNTIYF. CDR3 bases: TGTGCCACCAGCGACAGGAGGATGATTAGCTCTGGAAACACCATATATTTT.

The gene calls are TRBV28 and TRBJ2-1, with 14 bases matching TRBD2. Looked up from germline, CDR1 is MDHEN and CDR2 is SYDVKM. The CDR3 sequence is 16 residues long. The trim removed 6 bases at V and 9 bases at J, leaving 10 bases unmatched. The CDR3: CASRGVGLAGAGEQFF. CDR3 in DNA: TGTGCCAGCAGAGGAGTGGGACTAGCGGGAGCGGGTGAGCAGTTCTTC. The variable domain in full, completed from reference TRBV28 and TRBJ2-1, reads DVKVTQSSRYLVKRTGEKVFLECVQDMDHENMFWYRQDPGLGLRLIYFSYDVKMKEKGDIPEGYSVSREKKERFSLILESASTNQTSMYLCASRGVGLAGAGEQFFGPGTRLTVL.

The V gene is TRBV9, the J gene TRBJ2-2; 9 nucleotides agree with TRBD2. CDR3 length: 15 residues. V trimming: 3 bases; J trimming: 5 bases; junction bases outside the gene matches: 5. Germline V gene data show CDR1 as SGDLS and CDR2 as YYNGEE. CDR3 bases: TGTGCCAGCAGCGATAGCGGGAGCTATACCGGGGAGCTGTTTTTT. This encodes CASSDSGSYTGELFF.

The chain couples TRBV10-2 to TRBJ2-5, with TRBD1 matching 9 bases. The J call may be wrong; the DNA end is better matched by TRBJ2-7. CDR1 WSHSY and CDR2 SAAADI come from the germline V gene. This CDR3 contains 15 residues. CDR3 DNA: TGCGCCAGCAGGACGGGACAGGGAGGGCTCTACGAGCAGTACTTC. It is translated as CASRTGQGGLYEQYF.

V and J are TRBV14 and TRBJ2-5; 7 nucleotides match TRBD1. Germline assignment: CDR1 SGHDN and CDR2 FVKESK. This CDR3 contains 15 residues. Trimming cost V 1 base and J 3 bases; bases outside gene matches: 5. CDR3 sequence: CASSQVAGGKETQYF. The CDR3 nucleotides read TGTGCCAGCAGCCAAGTGGCAGGGGGTAAAGAGACCCAGTACTTC.

The genes are TRBV6-5 and TRBJ2-7, with 7 bases lining up with TRBD1. The V gene's germline CDR1 is MNHEY and CDR2 SVGAGI. The CDR3 is made up of 13 amino acids. Trimming took 4 bases from V and 6 from J; bases not matched to a gene: 6. The CDR3, as DNA: TGTGCCAGCAGTTCAGGGGGAGTCGGCGAGCAGTACTTC. Protein sequence: CASSSGGVGEQYF.

V is TRBV6-6 and J is TRBJ1-1; 7 bases map to TRBD1. The germline gives CDR1 MNHNY, CDR2 SVGAGI (reference sequence). V shed 5 bases and J 10 bases; nucleotides not matched to a gene: 10. The CDR3 extends over 13 amino acids. Written as DNA, the CDR3 is TGTGCCAGCAGTACGGGAGGGGGCAACGGAGCTTTCTTT. Protein sequence: CASSTGGGNGAFF.

The gene calls are TRBV9 and TRBJ2-3; D is perhaps TRBD1 (6 bases). V was cut by 6 bases and J by 1 base, with 12 bases left in between. The V gene's germline CDR1 is SGDLS and CDR2 YYNGEE. The CDR3 totals 14 residues. The chain's CDR3 is CASNIQGRTDTQYF. The CDR3 nucleotides read TGTGCCAGCAACATACAGGGACGCACAGATACGCAGTATTTT.

This clone occurred a few times. This same CDR3 is encoded by further DNA sequences in the sample. The J gene is TRBJ1-1, the V gene TRBV2; 7 bases align to TRBD1. Unmatched junction bases numbered 4, after V lost 7 bases and J lost 2 bases. From germline, CDR1 is SNHLY and CDR2 FYNNEI. This CDR3 spans 13 amino acids. The CDR3 spells CASNRGQNTEAFF. Written as DNA, the CDR3 is TGTGCCAGCAACAGGGGCCAAAACACTGAAGCTTTCTTT.

This clone was recorded a few times. The chain joins TRBV12-5 to TRBJ1-3, with D possibly matching TRBD1 (5 bases). This CDR3 is built from 17 residues. Germline CDR1 and CDR2: LGHNT and FRNRAP. Trimming removed 3 bases from V and 0 bases from J, with 15 bases in between. CDR3 sequence (DNA): TGTGCTAGTGGTTTTGACCGGGACTCTTTCTCTGGAAACACCATATATTTT. Translation: CASGFDRDSFSGNTIYF. Using reference TRBV12-5 and TRBJ1-3 for the parts outside the CDR3, the full variable domain is DARVTQTPRHKVTEMGQEVTMRCQPILGHNTVFWYRQTMMQGLELLAYFRNRAPLDDSGMPKDRFSAEMPDATLATLKIQPSEPRDSAVYFCASGFDRDSFSGNTIYFGEGSWLTVV.

The J gene is TRBJ2-7, the V gene TRBV5-1; 11 bases agree with TRBD1. Per the germline V gene, CDR1 is SGHRS and CDR2 is YFSETQ. The trim removed 9 bases at V and 3 bases at J, leaving 8 bases unmatched. The CDR3 spans 14 residues. CDR3 region: CATSAGTGGYEQYF. CDR3 bases: TGCGCCACCTCGGCCGGGACAGGGGGCTACGAGCAGTACTTC. The variable domain in full, with the rest retrieved from reference TRBV5-1 and TRBJ2-7, is KAGVTQTPRYLIKTRGQQVTLSCSPISGHRSVSWYQQTPGQGLQFLFEYFSETQRNKGNFPGRFSGRQFSNSRSEMNVSTLELGDSALYLCATSAGTGGYEQYFGPGTRLTVT.

In its sample, this clone was seen once. This chain connects TRBV20-1 to TRBJ1-1; D is uncertain. The CDR3 extends over 11 amino acids. The germline V gene has CDR1 DFQATT and CDR2 SNEGSKA (reference sequence). V lost 6 bases to trimming and J lost 5 bases, with 10 bases between them. CDR3 residues: CSAPRWTEAFF. CDR3 bases: TGCAGTGCCCCCAGGTGGACTGAAGCTTTCTTT.

The rearrangement joins TRBV7-2 to TRBJ2-7; D is undetermined. Germline V gene sequence: CDR1 SGHTA, CDR2 FQGNSA. V lost 1 base and J 2 bases, leaving 12 bases between the germline ends. This CDR3 has 15 residues. The CDR3 protein is CASSLVGWQTYEQYF. The CDR3 region has the DNA TGTGCCAGCAGCTTAGTGGGCTGGCAAACCTACGAGCAGTACTTC.

This rearrangement joins TRBV21-1 to TRBJ2-7; the table calls TRBD1, which could not be checked here. TRBV21-1 is tagged as a pseudogene. CDR3 length: 17 residues. As DNA, the CDR3 is TGTGCCAGCAGCAAAGCGCGAGGGGACAGGGGGCTGTACGAGCAGTACTTC. Protein product: CASSKARGDRGLYEQYF.

The chain combines TRBV15 with TRBJ2-2, with 7 bases that match TRBD2. With V trimmed by 0 bases and J by 1 base, 2 bases remained unmatched. CDR3 length: 16 residues. Germline V gene lookup returns CDR1 LNHNV and CDR2 YYDKDF (reference sequence). CDR3 DNA: TGTGCCACCAGCAGAGACGGCGGGGGGAACACCGGGGAGCTGTTTTTT. Protein: CATSRDGGGNTGELFF.